These 15 T cell receptor beta chains came from one sample sequenced in a study of blood T cell repertoires in COVID-19. Using immunoSEQ multiplex PCR, the repertoire was profiled, and TCRdb retains in-frame clones only, with some absent. The repertoire holds more than 95,000 clones, with roughly 87% as singletons. Sequencing input: peripheral blood. The receptors were gathered from a human donor in a cohort sampled during active COVID-19.

V gene TRBV2 combines with J gene TRBJ1-2, with 11 bases aligning to TRBD1. The CDR3 is 16 amino acids. After removal of 6 bases from V and 6 bases from J, the junction contained 12 bases not matched to a gene. The germline CDR1 and CDR2 sequences are SNHLY and FYNNEI. The CDR3 DNA sequence: TGTGCCAGCAGGAGAGAACCGGGACAGGGGGTCGATGGCTACACCTTC. Translated: CASRREPGQGVDGYTF.

The chain uses TRBV5-1 and TRBJ2-5; 8 nucleotides align to TRBD2. The trim removed 4 bases at V and 0 bases at J, leaving 5 bases unmatched. This CDR3 is built from 15 residues. In germline, CDR1 is SGHRS, CDR2 YFSETQ. This CDR3 is CASSVGTRDQETQYF. In nucleotides, the CDR3 is TGCGCCAGCAGCGTTGGGACTAGAGACCAAGAGACCCAGTACTTC.

In this sample, this clone turned up once. The chain couples TRBV9 to TRBJ2-1; tentatively, D is TRBD2 (5 bases). Germline assignment: CDR1 SGDLS and CDR2 YYNGEE. The ends were cut back, 6 bases at V and 7 bases at J, with 17 bases in the middle. This CDR3 has 14 amino acids. The CDR3 coding sequence is TGTGCCAGCACCACCCTACTTCCGGGGAATGAGCAGTTCTTC. Amino acids: CASTTLLPGNEQFF.

The J gene is TRBJ2-3, the V gene TRBV7-9, with a weak D call TRBD2 (5 bases). Per the germline V gene, CDR1 is SEHNR and CDR2 is FQNEAQ (reference sequence). The CDR3 totals 14 residues. With 5 bases removed from V and 6 bases from J, the gap between germline ends came to 15 bases. The CDR3 loop reads CASSLPEDSDTQYF. CDR3 DNA sequence: TGTGCCAGCAGCCTTCCGGAGGATTCGGATACGCAGTATTTT.

This clone was seen only once. This chain's CDR3 is CASSQDRERSEAFF. The CDR3, as DNA: TGCGCCAGCAGCCAAGATCGGGAGCGGTCTGAAGCTTTCTTT. The rearrangement links TRBV4-1 to TRBJ1-1; D not resolved. This CDR3 is built from 14 residues. V was cut by 0 bases and J by 6 bases, with 11 bases left in between. Per the germline V gene, CDR1 is MGHRA and CDR2 is YSYEKL.

This chain connects TRBV18 to TRBJ1-3, with 7 bases fitting TRBD1. The CDR3 has 18 residues. V lost 3 bases, J lost 4 bases, and 15 bases stayed unmatched. Germline assignment: CDR1 KGHSH and CDR2 LQKENI. This CDR3 reads CASSPSGQSGGGGNTIYF. The CDR3 DNA reads as TGTGCCAGCTCACCGTCGGGACAGAGCGGTGGTGGAGGAAACACCATATATTTT. Together with reference TRBV18 and TRBJ1-3, the CDR3 gives the full variable domain: NAGVMQNPRHLVRRRGQEARLRCSPMKGHSHVYWYRQLPEEGLKFMVYLQKENIIDESGMPKERFSAEFPKEGPSILRIQQVVRGDSAAYFCASSPSGQSGGGGNTIYFGEGSWLTVV.

The genes are TRBV5-1 and TRBJ2-6; no firm D call. Germline V gene data show CDR1 as SGHRS and CDR2 as YFSETQ. This CDR3 contains 15 residues. Trimming cost V 7 bases and J 2 bases, with 13 bases left between them. CDR3 sequence reads: CASYNMAPGANVLTF. The CDR3 coding sequence is TGCGCCAGCTACAACATGGCCCCTGGGGCCAACGTCCTGACTTTC.

The chain combines TRBV5-4 with TRBJ2-3; TRBD2 matches 11 bases. The CDR3 has 17 amino acids. V trimming: 3 bases; J trimming: 2 bases; junction bases outside the gene matches: 8. The germline gives CDR1 SGHNT, CDR2 YYREEE (reference sequence). CDR3 amino acids: CASSSLLAGADTDTQYF. The CDR3 DNA follows: TGTGCCAGCAGCTCTTTACTAGCGGGGGCCGACACAGATACGCAGTATTTT.

The chain carries TRBV25-1 and TRBJ2-2; maybe TRBD1 (6 bases). Germline CDR1 and CDR2: MGHDK and SYGVNS. V was trimmed by 4 bases and J by 6 bases, leaving 9 bases between them. This CDR3 has 13 residues. As DNA, the CDR3 is TGTGCCAGCAGTGCCTCAGGGGCCGGGGAGCTGTTTTTT. Translated: CASSASGAGELFF.

The J gene is TRBJ2-7, the V gene TRBV10-2; possible D gene TRBD1, 6 bases. The CDR3 loop spans 13 amino acids. Trimming left V 5 bases short and J 4 bases short, with 12 bases between. CDR1 and CDR2 (germline): WSHSY, SAAADI. The CDR3 DNA reads as TGCGCCAGCAGTTTACAGGGTGGGTACGAGCAGTACTTC. Translation: CASSLQGGYEQYF.

The CDR3 here is CASTNTGADQPQHF. In DNA form, the CDR3 reads TGTGCCAGCACCAACACAGGGGCGGATCAGCCCCAGCATTTT. The chain uses TRBV2 and TRBJ1-5; 7 bases align to TRBD1. The germline gives CDR1 SNHLY, CDR2 FYNNEI. The CDR3 consists of 14 residues. The ends lost 7 bases at V and 5 bases at J; junction bases unmatched: 8.

CDR3 residues: CASSLRLAGAFDNEQFF. As DNA, the CDR3 is TGTGCCAGCAGCCTTCGACTAGCGGGAGCCTTCGACAATGAGCAGTTCTTC. V gene TRBV4-2 combines with J gene TRBJ2-1; 12 nucleotides align to TRBD2. CDR1 LGHNA and CDR2 YNFKEQ come from the germline V gene. The CDR3 has 17 amino acids. Trimming cost V 4 bases and J 5 bases; bases outside gene matches: 9.

The chain uses TRBV21-1 and TRBJ1-4; TRBD1, the D gene given by the table, was not confirmed from the DNA. TRBV21-1 is tagged as a pseudogene. This CDR3 has 15 amino acids. The chain's CDR3 is CASSLPGQSNEKLFF. The CDR3 bases are TGTGCCAGCAGTTTGCCGGGACAGTCTAATGAAAAACTGTTTTTT.

The chain couples TRBV20-1 to TRBJ2-1, with TRBD1 matching over 9 bases. Germline V lookup: CDR1 DFQATT, CDR2 SNEGSKA (reference sequence). This CDR3 has 14 residues. Trimming at V came to 3 bases and at J to 7 bases, leaving 7 bases not matched to a gene. This CDR3 is CSASRTGEGNEQFF. The CDR3 DNA sequence: TGCAGTGCTAGTCGGACAGGGGAAGGGAATGAGCAGTTCTTC.

The chain joins TRBV7-2 to TRBJ1-6; a possible D gene is TRBD1 (5 bases). With 5 bases removed from V and 6 bases from J, the gap between germline ends came to 14 bases. From germline, CDR1 is SGHTA and CDR2 FQGNSA. The CDR3 has 15 residues. The CDR3 is CASSRGDLINSPLHF. CDR3 in DNA: TGTGCCAGCAGCCGCGGGGACTTGATTAATTCACCCCTCCACTTT.